The TCR beta chain under discussion was sequenced for a study of T cells after yellow fever vaccination. Germline CDR1 SEHNR, CDR2 FQNEAQ (reference sequence). The CDR3 runs 17 residues. V lost 5 bases, J lost 3 bases, and 8 bases stayed unmatched. General study points: A limited proportion of clonotypes was detected within both the CD4 and CD8 compartments. Clones from primary vaccination mostly reappeared after the booster (over 95% CD4, just over 85% CD8). In FACS-sorted repertoires, abundant clonotypes from the bulk population could appear as contaminants.

TCRdb passed the 5' RACE reads through MiXCR, listing each CDR3 protein once. In the table there are hundreds of thousands of distinct CDR3 sequences, 18% of which are singletons. With respect to this clonotype: Its matching antigen is unknown.

The receptor's source is a man aged 18 to 30 who received the YFV17D yellow fever vaccine. V usage is TRBV7-9 and J usage is TRBJ2-3, with TRBD2 identical over 13 bases. The source was PBMCs, collected before the yellow fever booster vaccination. Here the CDR3 DNA reads TGTGCCAGCAGCGTCTTCCGGACTAGCGGGGGTACAGATACGCAGTATTTT. It specifies CASSVFRTSGGTDTQYF.